The source of this T cell receptor beta chain is a study of Ad26.COV2.S vaccination and SARS-CoV-2 variants. This table comes from immunoSEQ multiplex PCR, and its TCRdb copy is limited to in-frame clones, with some not included. The sample consists of more than 300,000 clones, 88% of them appearing once. CDR1 is MNHEY, CDR2 SMNVEV, per germline (reference sequence). Trimming took 3 bases from V and 2 from J, leaving 8 bases between them. The CDR3 has 14 residues. The treatment was: some 20 received Ad26.COV2.S at low or high dose, single or two shots; about five received placebo; per-sample allocation not given. It was on day 63 after the first vaccine or placebo injection that samples were taken.

This receptor was identified in a person between 18 and 65 years old who received the Ad26.COV2.S COVID-19 vaccine or a placebo. The rearrangement uses TRBV27 and TRBJ1-5; no reliable D call. Sequencing used peripheral blood, obtained in a trial of Ad26.COV2.S vaccine versus placebo. Here the CDR3 DNA reads TGTGCCAGCAGTTTCGGAGGGCGCAATCAGCCCCAGCATTTT. Translating gives CASSFGGRNQPQHF.